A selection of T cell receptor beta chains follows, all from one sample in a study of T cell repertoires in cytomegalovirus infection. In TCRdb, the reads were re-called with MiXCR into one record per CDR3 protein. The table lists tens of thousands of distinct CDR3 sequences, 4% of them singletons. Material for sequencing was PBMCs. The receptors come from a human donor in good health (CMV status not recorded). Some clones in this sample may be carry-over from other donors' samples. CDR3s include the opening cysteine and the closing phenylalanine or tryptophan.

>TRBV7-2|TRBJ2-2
CASSYSGGRSGELFF
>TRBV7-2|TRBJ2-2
CASSLSGTGELFF
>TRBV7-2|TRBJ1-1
CASSEQGTEAFF
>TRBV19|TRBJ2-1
CASGGQGSSYNEQFF
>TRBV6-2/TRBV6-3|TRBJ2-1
CASTYGTSGRLTNEQFF
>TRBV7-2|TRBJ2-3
CASSTPGPQAPDTQYF
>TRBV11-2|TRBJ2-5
CASSLPTGGETQYF
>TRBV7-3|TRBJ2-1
CASSQDPFMDEQFF
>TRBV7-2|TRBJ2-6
CASSRGGANVLTF
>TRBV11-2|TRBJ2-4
CASSFRVAKNIQYF
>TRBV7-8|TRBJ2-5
CASSQPDRTQETQYF
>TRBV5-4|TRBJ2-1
CASSLMSSGDNEQFF
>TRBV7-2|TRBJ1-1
CASSFGRTEAFF
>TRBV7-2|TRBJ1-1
CASSFSQGTEAFF
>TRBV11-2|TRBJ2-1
CASSPDRAGYNEQFF
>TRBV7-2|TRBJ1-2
CASSTRDINYGYTF
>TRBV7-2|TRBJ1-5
CASSLRQNQPQHF
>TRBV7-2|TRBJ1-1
CASDRTGRNTEAFF
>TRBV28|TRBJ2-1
CASGAGHHEQFF
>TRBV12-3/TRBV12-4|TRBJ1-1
CASSFGGQGTEAFF